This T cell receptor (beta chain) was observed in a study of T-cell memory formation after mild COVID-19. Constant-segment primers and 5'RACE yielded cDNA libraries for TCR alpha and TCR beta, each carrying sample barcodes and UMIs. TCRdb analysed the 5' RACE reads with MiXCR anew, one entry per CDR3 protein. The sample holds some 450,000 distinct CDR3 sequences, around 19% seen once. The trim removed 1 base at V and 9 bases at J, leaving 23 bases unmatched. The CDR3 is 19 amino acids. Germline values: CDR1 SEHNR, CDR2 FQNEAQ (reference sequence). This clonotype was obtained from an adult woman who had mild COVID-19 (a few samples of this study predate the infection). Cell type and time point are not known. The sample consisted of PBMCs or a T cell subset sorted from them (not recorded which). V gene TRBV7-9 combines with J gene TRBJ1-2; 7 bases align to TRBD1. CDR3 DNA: TGTGCCAGCAGCTTAGGTCCCGGGACAGCGGACTCCTCGGTTGCGCGCTACACCTTC. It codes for CASSLGPGTADSSVARYTF.